This TCR beta chain was found in a study of CD8 T cells in ankylosing spondylitis. For this clonotype: Its antigen is not known.

Germline values: CDR1 MNHEY, CDR2 SVGEGT. V lost 6 bases to trimming and J lost 6 bases; unmatched junction nucleotides: 5. CDR3 size: 12 residues. General study points: Blood of patients with ankylosing spondylitis appeared to be characterized by a TCR beta motif of several highly homologous variants. Clones linked with disease were CD8+ and fairly uncommon in the peripheral blood.

TCRdb reanalysed the 5' RACE reads using MiXCR and keeps one entry per CDR3 protein. The sample shows around 540,000 distinct CDR3 sequences, roughly 13% of them seen only once. The sequence derives from a male donor with ankylosing spondylitis. V gene TRBV6-2 or TRBV6-3 combines with J gene TRBJ2-7; 7 positions match TRBD2. Material for sequencing was blood, either unsorted or a sorted T cell fraction (not recorded which). CDR3 amino acids: CASSSGAGEQYF. CDR3 bases: TGTGCCAGCAGCAGCGGGGCCGGCGAGCAGTACTTC.